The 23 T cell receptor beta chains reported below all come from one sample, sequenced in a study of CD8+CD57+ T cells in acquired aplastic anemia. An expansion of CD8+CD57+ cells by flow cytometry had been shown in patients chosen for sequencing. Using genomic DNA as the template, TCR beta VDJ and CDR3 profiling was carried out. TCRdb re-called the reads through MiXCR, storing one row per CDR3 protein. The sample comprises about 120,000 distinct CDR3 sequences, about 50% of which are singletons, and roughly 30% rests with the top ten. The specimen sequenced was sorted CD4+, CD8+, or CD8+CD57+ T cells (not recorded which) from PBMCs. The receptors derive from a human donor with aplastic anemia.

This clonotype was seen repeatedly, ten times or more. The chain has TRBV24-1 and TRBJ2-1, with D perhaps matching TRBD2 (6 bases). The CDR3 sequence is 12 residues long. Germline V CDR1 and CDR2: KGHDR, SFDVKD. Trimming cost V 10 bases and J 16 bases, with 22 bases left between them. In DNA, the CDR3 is TGTGCCACTAGCGGTTCCTACAATGAGCGTTTCTTC. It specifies CATSGSYNERFF.

For the CDR3, the DNA is TGTGCCAGCAGTGAGTCGGGGAGTTACAATGAGCAGTTCTTC. It yields the protein CASSESGSYNEQFF. The V and J genes are TRBV2 and TRBJ2-1; a weak D match, TRBD2 (5 bases). Trimming took 3 bases from V and 4 from J, leaving 10 bases between them. The CDR3 length is 14 residues. The V gene's germline CDR1 is SNHLY and CDR2 FYNNEI. Full variable domain (outside the CDR3, taken from reference TRBV2 and TRBJ2-1): EPEVTQTPSHQVTQMGQEVILRCVPISNHLYFYWYRQILGQKVEFLVSFYNNEISEKSEIFDDQFSVERPDGSNFTLKIRSTKLEDSAMYFCASSESGSYNEQFFGPGTRLTVL.

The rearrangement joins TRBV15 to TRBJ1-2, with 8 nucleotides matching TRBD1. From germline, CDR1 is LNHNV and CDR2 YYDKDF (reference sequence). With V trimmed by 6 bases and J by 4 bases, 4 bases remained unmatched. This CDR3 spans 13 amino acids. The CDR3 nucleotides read TGTGCCACCAGTCGAGGACAGGGCTATGGCTACACCTTC. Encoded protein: CATSRGQGYGYTF.

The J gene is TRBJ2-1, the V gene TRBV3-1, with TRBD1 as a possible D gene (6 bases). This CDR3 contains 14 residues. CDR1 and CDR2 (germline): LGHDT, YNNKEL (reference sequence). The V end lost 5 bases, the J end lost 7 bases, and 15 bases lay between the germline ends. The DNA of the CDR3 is TGTGCCAGCAGCTTATCTGGCAGGGGAAATGAGCAGTTCTTC. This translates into CASSLSGRGNEQFF.

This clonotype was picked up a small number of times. CDR3 sequence (DNA): TGTGCCACCTATCAATGGGAGGACAGGACCAGGGGCTACACCTTC. Its protein is CATYQWEDRTRGYTF. J is TRBJ1-2 and V is TRBV10-3, with 7 bases lining up with TRBD1. The trim removed 10 bases at V and 8 bases at J, leaving 19 bases unmatched. The CDR3 covers 15 residues. Germline CDR1 reads ENHRY; CDR2 reads SYGVKD.

Written as DNA, the CDR3 is TGCAGTGCCACCCTTGCGGGGAGTGGGTCCTACAATGAGCAGTTCTTC. Protein product: CSATLAGSGSYNEQFF. The V call is TRBV20-1, the J call TRBJ2-5; D is perhaps TRBD2 (6 bases). The J call is doubtful: the DNA matches TRBJ2-1 better. Germline lookup yields CDR1 DFQATT and CDR2 SNEGSKA (reference sequence). The CDR3 is 16 amino acids.

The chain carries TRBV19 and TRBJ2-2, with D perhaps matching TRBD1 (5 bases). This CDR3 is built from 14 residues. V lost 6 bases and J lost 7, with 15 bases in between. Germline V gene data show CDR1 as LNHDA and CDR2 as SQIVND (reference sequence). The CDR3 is CASSPDKLGGELFF. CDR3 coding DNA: TGTGCCAGTAGCCCGGACAAGTTGGGCGGGGAGCTGTTTTTT.

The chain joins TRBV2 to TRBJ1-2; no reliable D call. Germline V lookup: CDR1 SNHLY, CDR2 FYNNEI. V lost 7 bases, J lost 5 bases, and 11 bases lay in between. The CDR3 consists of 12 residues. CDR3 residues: CASNDVEYGYTF. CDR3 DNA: TGTGCCAGCAATGACGTCGAGTATGGCTACACCTTC.

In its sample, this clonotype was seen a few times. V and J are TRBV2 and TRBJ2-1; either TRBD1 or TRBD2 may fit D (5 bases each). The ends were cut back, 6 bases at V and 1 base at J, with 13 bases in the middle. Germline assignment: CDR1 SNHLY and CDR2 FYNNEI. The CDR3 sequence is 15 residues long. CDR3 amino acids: CASRGDQASYNEQFF. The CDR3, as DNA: TGTGCCAGCAGGGGGGATCAAGCGTCCTACAATGAGCAGTTCTTC.

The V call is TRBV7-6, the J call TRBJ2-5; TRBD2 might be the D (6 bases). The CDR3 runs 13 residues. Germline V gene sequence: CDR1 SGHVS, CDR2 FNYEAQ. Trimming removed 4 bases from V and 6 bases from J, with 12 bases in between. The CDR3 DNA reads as TGTGCCAGCAGCTGGGAGGCGGGACAGACCCAGTACTTC. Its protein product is CASSWEAGQTQYF.

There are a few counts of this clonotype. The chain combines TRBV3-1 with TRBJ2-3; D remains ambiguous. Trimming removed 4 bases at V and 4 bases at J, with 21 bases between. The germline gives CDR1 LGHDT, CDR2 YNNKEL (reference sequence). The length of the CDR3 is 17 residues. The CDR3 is CASSRSWRGGVPDTQYF. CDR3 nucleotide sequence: TGTGCCAGCAGCCGGAGTTGGAGAGGTGGGGTCCCAGATACGCAGTATTTT.

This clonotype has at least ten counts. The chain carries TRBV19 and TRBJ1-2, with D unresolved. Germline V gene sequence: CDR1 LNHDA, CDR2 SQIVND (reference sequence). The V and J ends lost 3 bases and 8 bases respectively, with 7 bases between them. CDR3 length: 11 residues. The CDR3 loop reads CASSIRRGYTF. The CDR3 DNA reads TGTGCCAGTAGTATTAGAAGAGGCTACACCTTC.

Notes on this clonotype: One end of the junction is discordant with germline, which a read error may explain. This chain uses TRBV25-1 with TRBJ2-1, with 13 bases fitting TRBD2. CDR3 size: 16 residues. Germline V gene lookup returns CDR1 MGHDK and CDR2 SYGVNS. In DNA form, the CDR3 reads TGTGCCAGCAGTGTGGGGACTAGCGGGATCTACAATGAGCAGTCCTTC. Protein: CASSVGTSGIYNEQSF.

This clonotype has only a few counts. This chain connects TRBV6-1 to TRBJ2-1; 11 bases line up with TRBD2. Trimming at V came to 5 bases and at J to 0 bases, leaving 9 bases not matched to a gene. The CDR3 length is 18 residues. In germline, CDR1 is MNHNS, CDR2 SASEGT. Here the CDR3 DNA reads TGTGCCAGCAGTAAAACGGGACTAGCGGAATTCTCCTACAATGAGCAGTTCTTC. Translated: CASSKTGLAEFSYNEQFF.

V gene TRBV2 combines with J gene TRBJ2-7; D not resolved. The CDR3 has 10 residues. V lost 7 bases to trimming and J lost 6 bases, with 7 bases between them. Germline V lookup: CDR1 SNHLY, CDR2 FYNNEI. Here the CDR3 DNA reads TGTGCCAGCATGTTGGTCGAGCAGTACTTC. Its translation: CASMLVEQYF. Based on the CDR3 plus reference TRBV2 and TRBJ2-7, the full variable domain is EPEVTQTPSHQVTQMGQEVILRCVPISNHLYFYWYRQILGQKVEFLVSFYNNEISEKSEIFDDQFSVERPDGSNFTLKIRSTKLEDSAMYFCASMLVEQYFGPGTRLTVT.

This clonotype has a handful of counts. CDR3 nucleotide sequence: TGCAGCGTCCAACAGGGGAGGTACGAGCAGTACTTC. Translation gives CSVQQGRYEQYF. The chain employs TRBV29-1 and TRBJ2-7; D is possibly TRBD1 (7 bases). The CDR3 loop spans 12 amino acids. Looked up from germline, CDR1 is SQVTM and CDR2 is ANQGSEA. V shed 6 bases and J shed 4 bases, with 13 bases lying between them.

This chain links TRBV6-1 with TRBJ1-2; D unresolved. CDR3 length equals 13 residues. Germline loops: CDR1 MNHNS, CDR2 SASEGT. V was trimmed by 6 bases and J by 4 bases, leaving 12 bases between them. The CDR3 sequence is CASRLGRTYGYTF. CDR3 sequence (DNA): TGTGCCAGCAGGCTTGGACGGACCTATGGCTACACCTTC.

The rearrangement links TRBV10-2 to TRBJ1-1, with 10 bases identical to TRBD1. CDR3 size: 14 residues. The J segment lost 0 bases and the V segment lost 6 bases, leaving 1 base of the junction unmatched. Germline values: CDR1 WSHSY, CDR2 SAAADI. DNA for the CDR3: TGCGCCAGCAGGACAGGGGGCGTGAACACTGAAGCTTTCTTT. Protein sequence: CASRTGGVNTEAFF.

The CDR3 here is CSAGGTGNQPQHF. The CDR3 DNA reads TGCAGCGCCGGGGGGACCGGCAATCAGCCCCAGCATTTT. The chain is built from TRBV29-1 and TRBJ1-5, with D tentatively TRBD1 (5 bases). The CDR3 has 13 amino acids. With 7 bases removed from V and 2 bases from J, the gap between germline ends came to 12 bases. Germline assignment: CDR1 SQVTM and CDR2 ANQGSEA.

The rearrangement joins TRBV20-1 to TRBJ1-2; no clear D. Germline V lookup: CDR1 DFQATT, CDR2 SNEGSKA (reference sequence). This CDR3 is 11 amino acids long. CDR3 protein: CSYPWDYGYTF. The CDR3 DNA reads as TGCAGCTACCCTTGGGACTATGGCTACACCTTC.

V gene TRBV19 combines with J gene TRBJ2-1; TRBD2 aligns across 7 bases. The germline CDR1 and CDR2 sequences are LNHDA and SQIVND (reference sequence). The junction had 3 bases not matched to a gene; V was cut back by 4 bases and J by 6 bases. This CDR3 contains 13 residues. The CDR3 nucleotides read TGTGCCAGTAGTACCGCTAGCGGCAATGAGCAGTTCTTC. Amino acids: CASSTASGNEQFF. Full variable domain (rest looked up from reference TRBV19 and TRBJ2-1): DGGITQSPKYLFRKEGQNVTLSCEQNLNHDAMYWYRQDPGQGLRLIYYSQIVNDFQKGDIAEGYSVSREKKESFPLTVTSAQKNPTAFYLCASSTASGNEQFFGPGTRLTVL.

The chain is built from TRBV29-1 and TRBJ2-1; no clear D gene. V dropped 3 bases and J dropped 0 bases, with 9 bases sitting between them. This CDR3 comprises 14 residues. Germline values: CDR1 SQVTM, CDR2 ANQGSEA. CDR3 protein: CSVEWPSSYNEQFF. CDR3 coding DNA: TGCAGCGTTGAGTGGCCGAGCTCCTACAATGAGCAGTTCTTC.

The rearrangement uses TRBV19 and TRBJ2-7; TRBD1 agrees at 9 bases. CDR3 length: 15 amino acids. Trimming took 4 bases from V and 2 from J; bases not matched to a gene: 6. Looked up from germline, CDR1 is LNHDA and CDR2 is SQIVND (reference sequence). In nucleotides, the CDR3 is TGTGCCAGTAGTAGAGGGACAGGGTACCCCTACGAGCAGTACTTC. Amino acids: CASSRGTGYPYEQYF. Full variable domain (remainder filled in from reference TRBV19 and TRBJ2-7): DGGITQSPKYLFRKEGQNVTLSCEQNLNHDAMYWYRQDPGQGLRLIYYSQIVNDFQKGDIAEGYSVSREKKESFPLTVTSAQKNPTAFYLCASSRGTGYPYEQYFGPGTRLTVT.